The entry below describes one T cell receptor (beta chain). As yet, its antigen is unknown. Trimming cost V 0 bases and J 4 bases, with 16 bases left between them. Germline V gene data show CDR1 as SNHLY and CDR2 as FYNNEI. The CDR3 loop spans 18 amino acids. This entry comes from a study of graft-versus-host responses after intestinal transplantation. About the research overall: Uniformly, recipients were administered anti-thymocyte globulin induction with subsequent tacrolimus and steroids for approximately three years.

Findings and limits, study-wide: The authors found GvH clones in recipient marrow, some appearing first in ileum or blood. Circulating GvH clones peaking coincided with falling HvG clones soon after transplant.

Only in-frame clones appear in the TCRdb table, and some are missing; sequencing was by immunoSEQ multiplex PCR. The table shows 40,000 or so clones, with 83% occurring only once. This clonotype originated in a human patient who received an intestinal transplant, so some T cells may come from the graft donor. Specimen: PBMCs, collected 1070 days after transplant. The chain recombines TRBV2 with TRBJ2-6; maybe TRBD1 (5 bases). The CDR3 here is CASSEAFQGISGANVLTF. CDR3 bases: TGTGCCAGCAGTGAAGCGTTCCAGGGCATCTCGGGGGCCAACGTCCTGACTTTC. Full variable domain (remainder filled in from reference TRBV2 and TRBJ2-6): EPEVTQTPSHQVTQMGQEVILRCVPISNHLYFYWYRQILGQKVEFLVSFYNNEISEKSEIFDDQFSVERPDGSNFTLKIRSTKLEDSAMYFCASSEAFQGISGANVLTFGAGSRLTVL.